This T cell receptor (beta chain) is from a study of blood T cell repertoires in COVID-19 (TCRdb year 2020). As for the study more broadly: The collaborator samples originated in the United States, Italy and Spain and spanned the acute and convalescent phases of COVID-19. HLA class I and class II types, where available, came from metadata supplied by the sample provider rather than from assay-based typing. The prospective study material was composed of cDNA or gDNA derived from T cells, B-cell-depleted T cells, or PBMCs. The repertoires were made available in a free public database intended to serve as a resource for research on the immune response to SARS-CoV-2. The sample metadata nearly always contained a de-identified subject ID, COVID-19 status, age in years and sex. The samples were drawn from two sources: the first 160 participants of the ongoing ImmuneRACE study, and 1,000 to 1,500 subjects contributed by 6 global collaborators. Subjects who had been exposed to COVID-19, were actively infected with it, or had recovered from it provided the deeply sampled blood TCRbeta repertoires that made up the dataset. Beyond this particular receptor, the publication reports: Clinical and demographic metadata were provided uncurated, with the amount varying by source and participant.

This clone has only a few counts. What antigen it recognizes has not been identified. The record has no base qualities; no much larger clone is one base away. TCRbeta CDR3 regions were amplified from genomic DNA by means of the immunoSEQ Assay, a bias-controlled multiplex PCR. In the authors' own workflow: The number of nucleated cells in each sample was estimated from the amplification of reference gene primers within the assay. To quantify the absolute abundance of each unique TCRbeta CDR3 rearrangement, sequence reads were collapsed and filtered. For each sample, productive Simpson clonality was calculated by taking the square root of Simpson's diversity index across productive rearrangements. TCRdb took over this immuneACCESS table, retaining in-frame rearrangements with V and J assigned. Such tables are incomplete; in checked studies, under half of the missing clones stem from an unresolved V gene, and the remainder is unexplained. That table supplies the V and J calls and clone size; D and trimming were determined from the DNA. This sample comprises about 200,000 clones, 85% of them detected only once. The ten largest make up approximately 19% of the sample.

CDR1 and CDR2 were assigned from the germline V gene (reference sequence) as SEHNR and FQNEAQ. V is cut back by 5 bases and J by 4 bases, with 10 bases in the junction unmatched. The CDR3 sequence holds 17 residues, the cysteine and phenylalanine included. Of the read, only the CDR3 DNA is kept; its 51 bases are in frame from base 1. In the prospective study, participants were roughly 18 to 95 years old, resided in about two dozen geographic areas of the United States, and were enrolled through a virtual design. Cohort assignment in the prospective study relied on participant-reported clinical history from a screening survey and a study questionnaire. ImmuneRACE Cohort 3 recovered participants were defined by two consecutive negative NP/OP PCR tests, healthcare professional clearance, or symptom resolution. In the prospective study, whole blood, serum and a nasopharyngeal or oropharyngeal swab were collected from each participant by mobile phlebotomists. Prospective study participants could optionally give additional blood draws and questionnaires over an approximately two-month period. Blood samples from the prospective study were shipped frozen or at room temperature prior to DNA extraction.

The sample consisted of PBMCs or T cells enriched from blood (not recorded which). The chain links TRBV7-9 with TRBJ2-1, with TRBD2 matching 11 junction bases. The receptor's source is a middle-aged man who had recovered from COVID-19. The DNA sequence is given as TGTGCCAGCAGCGAAAATACTATAGCGGGAGGGTACAATGAGCAGTTCTTC. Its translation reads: CASSENTIAGGYNEQFF.